Listed below are T cell receptor beta chains from one sample, sequenced in a study of OX40 agonist ivuxolimab in advanced cancers. The data were produced by immunoSEQ multiplex PCR, yet TCRdb's version contains in-frame clones alone and is incomplete. The sample records tens of thousands of clones, under 80% being singletons. Sequenced here: CD4+ or CD8+ T cells sorted from blood, sampled in a trial of the OX40 agonist ivuxolimab. These receptors were collected from an adult with an advanced solid tumor such as melanoma, head and neck, liver or kidney cancer. Each CDR3 is given with its conserved first and last residue. The D gene is left open where the match is weak. Clone size is not always given. Where it is, it says once, few, many or a class for expanded clones.

-,TRBJ2-1,TRBV6-5,-,CASRTTGKGNEQFF,TGTGCCAGCAGGACCACAGGGAAGGGGAATGAGCAGTTCTTC
-,TRBJ2-1,TRBV5-4,once,CASSLKTLSYNEQFF,TGTGCCAGCAGCTTGAAAACTCTCTCCTACAATGAGCAGTTCTTC
TRBD2,TRBJ2-5,TRBV27,-,CASSTDRLAGGKETQYF,TGTGCCAGCAGTACCGATAGACTAGCGGGGGGGAAAGAGACCCAGTACTTC
TRBD1,TRBJ1-1,TRBV19,-,CASSKGQGPTEAFF,TGTGCCAGTAGTAAGGGACAGGGTCCCACTGAAGCTTTCTTT
TRBD1,TRBJ1-6,TRBV14,-,CASSPNRGSLSPLHF,TGTGCCAGCAGCCCGAACAGGGGATCCCTTTCACCCCTCCACTTT
TRBD2,TRBJ2-1,TRBV2,-,CASSESTWAGGDEQFF,TGTGCCAGCAGTGAAAGTACGTGGGCGGGGGGAGATGAGCAGTTCTTC
-,TRBJ1-2,TRBV5-1,-,CASSLALQYGYTF,TGCGCCAGCAGCTTGGCCCTTCAGTATGGCTACACCTTC
-,TRBJ2-1,TRBV27,-,CASSLELSSYNEQFF,TGTGCCAGCAGTTTAGAACTGAGCTCCTACAATGAGCAGTTCTTC
TRBD2,TRBJ2-1,TRBV5-1,-,CATIGPVSGTEARLDYNEQFF,TGCGCCACCATCGGTCCGGTTAGCGGGACGGAGGCACGGTTGGACTACAATGAGCAGTTCTTC
TRBD2,TRBJ2-5,TRBV7-8,many,CASSLGRTSGQETQYF,TGTGCCAGCAGCTTAGGAAGGACTAGCGGTCAAGAGACCCAGTACTTC
TRBD1,TRBJ1-1,TRBV28,once,CASSSPGQSNTEAFF,TGTGCCAGCAGTTCTCCGGGACAGTCGAACACTGAAGCTTTCTTT
TRBD1,TRBJ2-1,TRBV7-9,-,CASSLTGGNEQFF,TGTGCCAGCAGCTTAACAGGGGGCAATGAGCAGTTCTTC
TRBD2,TRBJ2-3,TRBV7-3,-,CASSPTSPSGTDTQYF,TGTGCCAGCAGCCCGACTAGCCCCTCTGGGACAGATACGCAGTATTTT
-,TRBJ2-5,TRBV19,-,CASSILGGAQETQYF,TGTGCCAGTAGTATCCTAGGAGGGGCCCAAGAGACCCAGTACTTC
TRBD2,TRBJ2-1,TRBV19,-,CATRGTRSYNEQFF,TGTGCCACTAGAGGGACTAGATCCTACAATGAGCAGTTCTTC
-,TRBJ2-1,TRBV6-5,once,CASSQSGNEQFF,TGTGCCAGCAGCCAGAGCGGGAATGAGCAGTTCTTC
-,TRBJ2-7,TRBV30,-,CAWTGSGIYEQYF,TGTGCCTGGACAGGGAGTGGAATCTACGAGCAGTACTTC
-,TRBJ2-1,TRBV30,-,CAWSTGVAYNEQFF,TGTGCCTGGAGTACCGGGGTCGCATACAATGAGCAGTTCTTC
-,TRBJ2-5,TRBV18,-,CASSPGWDQETQYF,TGTGCCAGCTCGCCTGGTTGGGACCAAGAGACCCAGTACTTC
TRBD1,TRBJ2-7,TRBV27,-,CASSLGPGQASYEQYF,TGTGCCAGCAGTTTAGGCCCCGGACAGGCCTCCTACGAGCAGTACTTC
-,TRBJ1-1,TRBV29-1,-,CSVEDPDTEAFF,TGCAGCGTTGAAGATCCGGACACTGAAGCTTTCTTT
-,TRBJ1-5,TRBV28,-,CASTLLYRDNQPQHF,TGTGCCAGCACGCTCCTTTACAGGGACAATCAGCCCCAGCATTTT
-,TRBJ2-7,TRBV6-5,-,CASTNEGSYEQYF,TGTGCCAGCACCAACGAGGGGTCTTACGAGCAGTACTTC
-,TRBJ2-1,TRBV6-1,-,CASTLHAGNNEQFF,TGTGCCAGCACCCTCCACGCGGGGAATAATGAGCAGTTCTTC
-,TRBJ1-3,TRBV7-2,-,CASSLTVGFSGNTIYF,TGTGCCAGCAGCTTGACCGTCGGCTTCAGTGGAAACACCATATATTTT
-,TRBJ2-2,TRBV7-8,-,CASQLGWQLRTGELFF,TGTGCCAGCCAGTTGGGGTGGCAGTTGAGAACCGGGGAGCTGTTTTTT
TRBD1,TRBJ1-2,TRBV7-2,-,CASSLGGDRGNGYTF,TGTGCCAGCAGCTTAGGAGGGGACAGGGGAAACGGCTACACCTTC
-,TRBJ2-1,TRBV5-1,-,CASSPDRTYNEQFF,TGCGCCAGCAGCCCCGACAGAACCTACAATGAGCAGTTCTTC
TRBD1,TRBJ1-2,TRBV10-1,-,CASTTKNRDRADYGYTF,TGCGCCAGCACCACCAAAAATAGGGACAGGGCAGACTATGGCTACACCTTC
-,TRBJ1-2,TRBV5-1,-,CASSLAGARGTAGYTF,TGCGCCAGCAGCTTGGCGGGAGCTCGGGGTACGGCTGGCTACACCTTC